The 7 T cell receptor beta chains below were found in one sample sequenced in a study of cytomegalovirus exposure and HLA in healthy donors. Primers included in the PCR were 60 Vbeta and 13 Jbeta primers. Libraries were prepared by immunoSEQ multiplex PCR; TCRdb keeps only in-frame clonotypes and omits some of them. The sample comprises some 150,000 clones, roughly three quarters of which are singletons, and over 1.1% rests with the top ten. Sequenced sample: PBMCs. The receptors were gathered from a man between 60 and 75 years old in good health and CMV-seronegative.

This chain connects TRBV10-3 to TRBJ1-6; 7 positions agree with TRBD1. J was trimmed by 7 bases and V by 4 bases; bases with no gene match: 4. The CDR3 sequence is 14 residues long. The germline V gene encodes CDR1 ENHRY and CDR2 SYGVKD. CDR3 in amino acids: CAISVPGGNSPLHF. The CDR3, as DNA: TGTGCCATCAGTGTGCCAGGGGGGAATTCACCCCTCCACTTT.

The gene calls are TRBV15 and TRBJ1-3, with D possibly matching TRBD1 (6 bases). V gave up 0 bases and J gave up 0 bases, with 6 bases separating them. CDR3 length equals 15 residues. Germline V gene sequence: CDR1 LNHNV, CDR2 YYDKDF (reference sequence). In DNA form, the CDR3 reads TGTGCCACCAGCAGAGACAGGGGCTCTGGAAACACCATATATTTT. It translates to CATSRDRGSGNTIYF.

The V gene is TRBV6-5, the J gene TRBJ2-3; the D gene is possibly TRBD1 (6 bases). V lost 5 bases and J lost 4, with 10 bases in between. Germline lookup yields CDR1 MNHEY and CDR2 SVGAGI. This CDR3 region has 13 residues. CDR3 sequence reads: CASSLAGADTQYF. CDR3 DNA sequence: TGTGCCAGCAGTCTAGCAGGGGCAGATACGCAGTATTTT.

This clone came up once. This sequence joins TRBV6-5 and TRBJ2-1, with D possibly being TRBD1 (5 bases). CDR3 length: 14 amino acids. V shed 11 bases and J shed 1 base, with 15 bases lying between them. The germline V gene has CDR1 MNHEY and CDR2 SVGAGI. CDR3 nucleotide sequence: TGTGCCCCCCCCAGGGCGGTATCCTACAATGAGCAGTTCTTC. It yields the protein CAPPRAVSYNEQFF.

This rearrangement joins TRBV15 to TRBJ2-5; possibly TRBD2 for D (6 bases). This CDR3 contains 18 residues. V gave up 1 base and J gave up 4 bases, with 22 bases separating them. The germline gives CDR1 LNHNV, CDR2 YYDKDF (reference sequence). CDR3 nucleotide sequence: TGTGCCACCAGCAGAGGCACCAGAAGCACGGGGGTGACAGAGACCCAGTACTTC. Translating gives CATSRGTRSTGVTETQYF.

This chain uses TRBV7-2 with TRBJ2-1; 8 bases fit TRBD1. Germline V lookup: CDR1 SGHTA, CDR2 FQGNSA. The V gene end was trimmed by 4 bases and the J gene end by 0 bases; junction bases not matched to a gene: 2. This CDR3 region has 15 residues. The CDR3 DNA follows: TGTGCCAGCAGCTCGGACAGGGACTCCTACAATGAGCAGTTCTTC. It yields the protein CASSSDRDSYNEQFF.

This chain joins TRBV5-4 and TRBJ2-1, with 9 bases matching TRBD2. The germline gives CDR1 SGHNT, CDR2 YYREEE (reference sequence). V lost 0 bases and J lost 6; bases outside the gene matches: 7. The CDR3 length is 16 residues. The CDR3 region has the DNA TGTGCCAGCAGCTTGGACCACGCAGCGGGAGGCAATGAGCAGTTCTTC. Its translation: CASSLDHAAGGNEQFF. Looking up the rest from reference TRBV5-4 and TRBJ2-1 gives the full variable domain: ETGVTQSPTHLIKTRGQQVTLRCSSQSGHNTVSWYQQALGQGPQFIFQYYREEENGRGNFPPRFSGLQFPNYSSELNVNALELDDSALYLCASSLDHAAGGNEQFFGPGTRLTVL.